The rows below give T cell receptor beta chains drawn from one sample of a study of CD8+CD57+ T cells in acquired aplastic anemia. TCRdb called the reads again in MiXCR, with one record for every CDR3 protein. The sample lists roughly 190,000 distinct CDR3 sequences, about 53% occurring once. Sequences were obtained from sorted CD4+, CD8+, or CD8+CD57+ T cells (not recorded which) from PBMCs. All receptors derive from a human donor in good health, serving as a control. Both conserved end residues are part of each CDR3. The D gene is left open where the match is weak.

D gene: TRBD2
J gene: TRBJ2-1
V gene: TRBV20-1
CDR3 protein: CSASDSASGTMKQFF

D gene: .
J gene: TRBJ1-2
V gene: TRBV6-6
CDR3 protein: CASRGQLYGYTF

D gene: .
J gene: TRBJ2-7
V gene: TRBV11-2
CDR3 protein: CASSREFYEQYF

D gene: TRBD1
J gene: TRBJ1-1
V gene: TRBV5-1
CDR3 protein: CASSPGQGARDTEAFF

D gene: TRBD1
J gene: TRBJ1-2
V gene: TRBV27
CDR3 protein: CASYKTGEDYGYTF

D gene: TRBD1
J gene: TRBJ1-2
V gene: TRBV5-1
CDR3 protein: CASSRGQAWDGYTF

D gene: .
J gene: TRBJ2-2
V gene: TRBV9
CDR3 protein: CASSATGEAPNTGELFF

D gene: .
J gene: TRBJ2-3
V gene: TRBV13
CDR3 protein: CASSFGLEADTQYF

D gene: .
J gene: TRBJ1-3
V gene: TRBV29-1
CDR3 protein: CSVATSGNTIYF

D gene: TRBD2
J gene: TRBJ2-3
V gene: TRBV7-6
CDR3 protein: CASSFGTRLTDTQYF

D gene: TRBD2
J gene: TRBJ2-5
V gene: TRBV20-1
CDR3 protein: CSARATSGGETQHF

D gene: .
J gene: TRBJ2-1
V gene: TRBV4-2
CDR3 protein: CASSQDLAQSNDEQFF

D gene: TRBD1
J gene: TRBJ2-7
V gene: TRBV10-2
CDR3 protein: CASNAGTGLYEQYF

D gene: .
J gene: TRBJ1-1
V gene: TRBV20-1
CDR3 protein: CSARGAGANTEAFF

D gene: .
J gene: TRBJ2-1
V gene: TRBV3-1
CDR3 protein: CASSHMGNEQFF

D gene: .
J gene: TRBJ1-2
V gene: TRBV20-1
CDR3 protein: CSARPGTDNYGYTF

D gene: TRBD2
J gene: TRBJ2-7
V gene: TRBV5-1
CDR3 protein: CASSYLLASYEQYF

D gene: .
J gene: TRBJ1-4
V gene: TRBV5-4
CDR3 protein: CASSSQGGSNEKLFF

D gene: .
J gene: TRBJ1-5
V gene: TRBV9
CDR3 protein: CASSVVAVGQPQHF

D gene: .
J gene: TRBJ1-2
V gene: TRBV2
CDR3 protein: CASSDVGKSYTF

D gene: .
J gene: TRBJ2-7
V gene: TRBV25-1
CDR3 protein: CASSQSEGRGSYEQYF

D gene: .
J gene: TRBJ2-7
V gene: TRBV6-5
CDR3 protein: CASKVGMAGTRSYKQYF

D gene: .
J gene: TRBJ1-1
V gene: TRBV7-3
CDR3 protein: CASSDTGPTISPYTEAFF

D gene: TRBD1
J gene: TRBJ1-6
V gene: TRBV6-1
CDR3 protein: CASSGRDSNSPLHF

D gene: .
J gene: TRBJ2-7
V gene: TRBV20-1
CDR3 protein: CSARSRHAAYEQYF

D gene: TRBD2
J gene: TRBJ2-3
V gene: TRBV7-2
CDR3 protein: CASSLGPSSGASDTQYF

D gene: .
J gene: TRBJ2-2
V gene: TRBV7-2
CDR3 protein: CASSQGGGRVNTGELFF

D gene: TRBD1
J gene: TRBJ1-6
V gene: TRBV4-2
CDR3 protein: CASSQAGQGNSPLHF